This is a list of T cell receptor beta chains from one sample in a study of shared clonotypes between healthy human individuals. TCRdb's copy holds only in-frame clones and misses some; the assay was immunoSEQ multiplex PCR. This table holds about 1.4 million clones, about 96% found once. Sequencing was carried out using naive CD4+ T cells sorted from blood. The receptors were sampled from a man aged 30 to 39 in good health. The CDR3 runs from the conserved cysteine through the conserved F or W. The D gene is left open where the match is weak. Some rows have no size entry. The others give once, few or many, or a class for an expanded clone.

CDR3 length: 15; V gene: TRBV10-3; clone size: -; J gene: TRBJ2-7; D gene: TRBD1; CDR3 DNA: TGTGCCATCAGTGAGTGGCAGGGGGCTTTGTACGAGCAGTACTTC; CDR3 protein: CAISEWQGALYEQYF
CDR3 length: 14; V gene: TRBV18; clone size: -; J gene: TRBJ2-7; D gene: TRBD2; CDR3 DNA: TGTGCCAGCTCACCACCGGCAGGGAGGGGCGAGCAGTACTTC; CDR3 protein: CASSPPAGRGEQYF
CDR3 length: 11; V gene: TRBV20-1; clone size: -; J gene: TRBJ2-1; D gene: -; CDR3 DNA: TGCAGTGCTAGAGGCCGCAATGAGCAGTTCTTC; CDR3 protein: CSARGRNEQFF
CDR3 length: 17; V gene: TRBV23-1; clone size: -; J gene: TRBJ2-7; D gene: TRBD1; CDR3 DNA: TGCGCCAGACAGCCGGGACAGGGGTTTCCGAGCTCCTACGAGCAGTACTTC; CDR3 protein: CARQPGQGFPSSYEQYF
CDR3 length: 14; V gene: TRBV7-2; clone size: -; J gene: TRBJ2-7; D gene: TRBD2; CDR3 DNA: TGTGCCAGCAGCTTAGTTAGCGGGAGTGGCGAGCAGTACTTC; CDR3 protein: CASSLVSGSGEQYF
CDR3 length: 14; V gene: TRBV29-1; clone size: -; J gene: TRBJ2-3; D gene: TRBD2; CDR3 DNA: TGCAGCTTTCGAGGGGCGGGAGTCGTAGATACGCAGTATTTT; CDR3 protein: CSFRGAGVVDTQYF
CDR3 length: 15; V gene: TRBV18; clone size: few; J gene: TRBJ2-7; D gene: TRBD2; CDR3 DNA: TGTGCCAGCTCACCCGGGACTAGCGGGAGTTACGAGCAGTACTTC; CDR3 protein: CASSPGTSGSYEQYF
CDR3 length: 11; V gene: TRBV27; clone size: -; J gene: TRBJ2-1; D gene: -; CDR3 DNA: TGTGCCAGCCGAACAGCGGGTGAGCAGTTCTTC; CDR3 protein: CASRTAGEQFF
CDR3 length: 13; V gene: TRBV10-2; clone size: -; J gene: TRBJ1-4; D gene: -; CDR3 DNA: TGCGCCAGCAGTGAGTCCTACTTGGAGAAACTGTTTTTT; CDR3 protein: CASSESYLEKLFF
CDR3 length: 15; V gene: TRBV10-1; clone size: -; J gene: TRBJ2-7; D gene: -; CDR3 DNA: TGCGCCAGCAGTGAGTCGGTCGGCCGGTCCTACGAGCAGTACTTC; CDR3 protein: CASSESVGRSYEQYF
CDR3 length: 16; V gene: TRBV18; clone size: -; J gene: TRBJ2-5; D gene: TRBD2; CDR3 DNA: TGTGCCAGCTCACGTATTCCGAGCGGGAGCATCGAGACCCAGTACTTC; CDR3 protein: CASSRIPSGSIETQYF
CDR3 length: 15; V gene: TRBV28; clone size: -; J gene: TRBJ1-5; D gene: -; CDR3 DNA: TGTGCCAGCAGTTTACAGGGCAGGGGCAATCAGCCCCAGCATTTT; CDR3 protein: CASSLQGRGNQPQHF
CDR3 length: 12; V gene: TRBV7-6; clone size: -; J gene: TRBJ1-3; D gene: -; CDR3 DNA: TGTGCCAGCAGCTTAGGGGGAAACACCATATATTTT; CDR3 protein: CASSLGGNTIYF
CDR3 length: 18; V gene: TRBV19; clone size: -; J gene: TRBJ2-6; D gene: TRBD1; CDR3 DNA: TGTGCCAGTAGTAGGGGGACAGGGGCTAATTCTGGGGCCAACGTCCTGACTTTC; CDR3 protein: CASSRGTGANSGANVLTF
CDR3 length: 13; V gene: TRBV2; clone size: -; J gene: TRBJ2-1; D gene: -; CDR3 DNA: TGTGCCAGCTCCAGGGTTACAGACAATGAGCAGTTCTTC; CDR3 protein: CASSRVTDNEQFF
CDR3 length: 13; V gene: TRBV10-1; clone size: -; J gene: TRBJ2-1; D gene: TRBD2; CDR3 DNA: TGCGCCAGCAGTGCTTATAGGGAGGGTGAGCAGTTCTTC; CDR3 protein: CASSAYREGEQFF
CDR3 length: 14; V gene: TRBV4-1; clone size: -; J gene: TRBJ2-7; D gene: -; CDR3 DNA: TGCGCCAGCAGTCACCTTATGGCAGGCTACGAGCAGTACTTC; CDR3 protein: CASSHLMAGYEQYF
CDR3 length: 13; V gene: TRBV7-2; clone size: -; J gene: TRBJ1-2; D gene: -; CDR3 DNA: TGTGCCAGCAGCTTACTCCGAGCGGGTGGCTACACCTTC; CDR3 protein: CASSLLRAGGYTF
CDR3 length: 13; V gene: TRBV7-2; clone size: -; J gene: TRBJ1-4; D gene: -; CDR3 DNA: TGTGCCAGCACGGCAGGGCTTAATGAAAAACTGTTTTTT; CDR3 protein: CASTAGLNEKLFF
CDR3 length: 15; V gene: TRBV15; clone size: -; J gene: TRBJ2-1; D gene: TRBD1; CDR3 DNA: TGTGCCACCAGCAGGCCAGGGGGCTCCTACAATGAGCAGTTCTTC; CDR3 protein: CATSRPGGSYNEQFF
CDR3 length: 13; V gene: TRBV6-1; clone size: once; J gene: TRBJ1-1; D gene: -; CDR3 DNA: TGTGCCAGCAGTTTTTCCGGGAACACTGAAGCTTTCTTT; CDR3 protein: CASSFSGNTEAFF
CDR3 length: 15; V gene: TRBV9; clone size: -; J gene: TRBJ2-1; D gene: TRBD2; CDR3 DNA: TGTGCCAGCAGCGTAGTGTCTAGCGGGAGGAATGAGCAGTTCTTC; CDR3 protein: CASSVVSSGRNEQFF
CDR3 length: 11; V gene: TRBV30; clone size: -; J gene: TRBJ2-5; D gene: -; CDR3 DNA: TGTGCCTGGAGTCGACTAGGGGCCCAGTACTTC; CDR3 protein: CAWSRLGAQYF
CDR3 length: 14; V gene: TRBV9; clone size: -; J gene: TRBJ2-5; D gene: -; CDR3 DNA: TGTGCCAGCAGCGCCGGGACTTTAGGAGAGACCCAGTACTTC; CDR3 protein: CASSAGTLGETQYF
CDR3 length: 15; V gene: TRBV7-7; clone size: -; J gene: TRBJ2-1; D gene: -; CDR3 DNA: TGTGCCAGCAGCTTAGGGCAGCCCCAATACAATGAGCAGTTCTTC; CDR3 protein: CASSLGQPQYNEQFF
CDR3 length: 16; V gene: TRBV7-6; clone size: -; J gene: TRBJ2-1; D gene: -; CDR3 DNA: TGTGCCAGCAGCTTTAACAACGGGAACCCATACAATGAGCAGTTCTTC; CDR3 protein: CASSFNNGNPYNEQFF
CDR3 length: 15; V gene: TRBV6-1; clone size: -; J gene: TRBJ1-5; D gene: -; CDR3 DNA: TGTGCCAGCAGTGATCTGGGAAATAGCAATCAGCCCCAGCATTTT; CDR3 protein: CASSDLGNSNQPQHF
CDR3 length: 16; V gene: TRBV6-1; clone size: -; J gene: TRBJ2-7; D gene: TRBD1; CDR3 DNA: TGTGCCAGCAGTGAAGTTGGGGACAGGTTTTCCTACGAGCAGTACTTC; CDR3 protein: CASSEVGDRFSYEQYF
CDR3 length: 12; V gene: TRBV27; clone size: -; J gene: TRBJ2-7; D gene: TRBD1; CDR3 DNA: TGTGCCACCTCGGGACAGGGTGGCGAGCAGTACTTC; CDR3 protein: CATSGQGGEQYF
CDR3 length: 16; V gene: TRBV19; clone size: -; J gene: TRBJ2-7; D gene: TRBD1; CDR3 DNA: TGTGCCAGTAGTACATGGACAGGAGTAAACTCCTACGAGCAGTACTTC; CDR3 protein: CASSTWTGVNSYEQYF
CDR3 length: 12; V gene: TRBV10-3; clone size: once; J gene: TRBJ1-1; D gene: -; CDR3 DNA: TGTGCCATCAGTGAGTCATTCACTGAAGCTTTCTTT; CDR3 protein: CAISESFTEAFF
CDR3 length: 16; V gene: TRBV15; clone size: -; J gene: TRBJ2-5; D gene: TRBD2; CDR3 DNA: TGTGCCACCAGCAGAGTACTAGCGAGATTGAAAGAGACCCAGTACTTC; CDR3 protein: CATSRVLARLKETQYF
CDR3 length: 14; V gene: TRBV5-1; clone size: -; J gene: TRBJ2-1; D gene: TRBD1; CDR3 DNA: TGCGCCAGCAGCGACAGGACAGGGGGCACTGAGCAGTTCTTC; CDR3 protein: CASSDRTGGTEQFF
CDR3 length: 15; V gene: TRBV11-2; clone size: -; J gene: TRBJ1-6; D gene: -; CDR3 DNA: TGTGCCAGCAGCTTAGTGGGAGACTATAATTCACCCCTCCACTTT; CDR3 protein: CASSLVGDYNSPLHF
CDR3 length: 15; V gene: TRBV28; clone size: -; J gene: TRBJ1-2; D gene: -; CDR3 DNA: TGTGCCAGCAGTTTTAGGGGACTCTTGGACTATGGCTACACCTTC; CDR3 protein: CASSFRGLLDYGYTF
CDR3 length: 13; V gene: TRBV6-6; clone size: -; J gene: TRBJ2-2; D gene: -; CDR3 DNA: TGTGCCAGCAGTTCGGGCCCTACCGGGGAGCTGTTTTTT; CDR3 protein: CASSSGPTGELFF
CDR3 length: 18; V gene: TRBV7-2; clone size: -; J gene: TRBJ2-7; D gene: TRBD2; CDR3 DNA: TGTGCCAGCAACGATTGGATTAGCGGGAGCACAAGCTCCTACGAGCAGTACTTC; CDR3 protein: CASNDWISGSTSSYEQYF
CDR3 length: 13; V gene: TRBV7-3; clone size: -; J gene: TRBJ2-1; D gene: -; CDR3 DNA: TGTGCCAGCAGCGGCAAGCAATACAATGAGCAGTTCTTC; CDR3 protein: CASSGKQYNEQFF
CDR3 length: 15; V gene: TRBV19; clone size: -; J gene: TRBJ1-2; D gene: -; CDR3 DNA: TGTGCCAGTAGTATCTCGGCAGGTTCCCCTTATGGCTACACCTTC; CDR3 protein: CASSISAGSPYGYTF
CDR3 length: 16; V gene: TRBV5-5; clone size: once; J gene: TRBJ2-1; D gene: -; CDR3 DNA: TGTGCCAGCAGCGCCATGGGGGGTGTCCCCTACAATGAGCAGTTCTTC; CDR3 protein: CASSAMGGVPYNEQFF
CDR3 length: 14; V gene: TRBV5-1; clone size: -; J gene: TRBJ2-1; D gene: -; CDR3 DNA: TGCGCCAGCAGCTCCGTTAGAACTCCCGGTGAGCAGTTCTTC; CDR3 protein: CASSSVRTPGEQFF
CDR3 length: 14; V gene: TRBV11-3; clone size: -; J gene: TRBJ2-5; D gene: -; CDR3 DNA: TGTGCCAGCAGCCCTGAAGGCGATTCCAGGGCCCAGTACTTC; CDR3 protein: CASSPEGDSRAQYF
CDR3 length: 19; V gene: TRBV7-9; clone size: -; J gene: TRBJ2-1; D gene: -; CDR3 DNA: TGTGCCAGCAGCTTACGAAAACAGAGGCTAGAGGGACGCAACAATGAGCAGTTCTTC; CDR3 protein: CASSLRKQRLEGRNNEQFF
CDR3 length: 16; V gene: TRBV5-1; clone size: -; J gene: TRBJ2-3; D gene: -; CDR3 DNA: TGCGCCAGCAGCGCCGGACAGCCAGAAATGATGGATACGCAGTATTTT; CDR3 protein: CASSAGQPEMMDTQYF
CDR3 length: 13; V gene: TRBV10-3; clone size: -; J gene: TRBJ2-2; D gene: -; CDR3 DNA: TGTGCCACCGGGAACAGGGTGCCCGGGGAGCTGTTTTTT; CDR3 protein: CATGNRVPGELFF
CDR3 length: 15; V gene: TRBV14; clone size: -; J gene: TRBJ1-1; D gene: -; CDR3 DNA: TGTGCCAGCAGCCAGATGAGAGTTCCGAACACTGAAGCTTTCTTT; CDR3 protein: CASSQMRVPNTEAFF
CDR3 length: 17; V gene: TRBV27; clone size: -; J gene: TRBJ2-3; D gene: TRBD2; CDR3 DNA: TGTGCCAGCAGTTTAACGGCTAGCGGGAGGGGGGCCGTTACGCAGTATTTT; CDR3 protein: CASSLTASGRGAVTQYF
CDR3 length: 17; V gene: TRBV29-1; clone size: -; J gene: TRBJ1-1; D gene: TRBD1; CDR3 DNA: TGCAGCGTTGCGACATATTCAGGGACAGGGAGTGACACTGAAGCTTTCTTT; CDR3 protein: CSVATYSGTGSDTEAFF
CDR3 length: 13; V gene: TRBV6-5; clone size: -; J gene: TRBJ1-2; D gene: -; CDR3 DNA: TGTGCCAGCAGTTACTCCGGGACGGAAGGCTACACCTTC; CDR3 protein: CASSYSGTEGYTF
CDR3 length: 20; V gene: TRBV5-1; clone size: -; J gene: TRBJ2-7; D gene: TRBD2; CDR3 DNA: TGCGCCAGCAGCTTGGCCCCTGGGGGACCCTCTAGCGGGGGTCGCTACGAGCAGTACTTC; CDR3 protein: CASSLAPGGPSSGGRYEQYF
CDR3 length: 13; V gene: TRBV28; clone size: -; J gene: TRBJ2-1; D gene: TRBD2; CDR3 DNA: TGTGCCAGCATGGGAGGGTTCCACAATGAGCAGTTCTTC; CDR3 protein: CASMGGFHNEQFF
CDR3 length: 16; V gene: TRBV2; clone size: -; J gene: TRBJ2-5; D gene: -; CDR3 DNA: TGTGCCAGCCCAGAAAGGTTAGGGCTAGGGGAAGAGACCCAGTACTTC; CDR3 protein: CASPERLGLGEETQYF